A selection of T cell receptor beta chains follows, all from one sample in a study of control samples from healthy donors and cancer patients. The table came from immunoSEQ multiplex PCR; TCRdb's copy has only in-frame clones and leaves some out. Among about 410,000 clones, roughly 90% were seen once, and the ten largest hold 5.5% to 7.5%. Sequencing was done on a sample of PBMCs. The receptors shown here come from a man aged 35 to 55 with head and neck cancer. Both conserved end residues are part of each CDR3. Each record gives: CDR3 DNA, CDR3 protein, CDR3 length, D gene, V gene, J gene. D genes are given only for firm matches.

TGTGCCAGCAGCGTCCGGGACGGGCAGGCGGGAGATACGCAGTATTTT	CASSVRDGQAGDTQYF	16	-	TRBV5-5	TRBJ2-3
TGTGCCATCAGCTCCGTGACCGCGAGTCAAGAGACCCAGTACTTC	CAISSVTASQETQYF	15	-	TRBV10-3	TRBJ2-5
TGTGCCAGTAGTATTGGACAGGGGGCATACGAGCAGTACTTC	CASSIGQGAYEQYF	14	TRBD1	TRBV19	TRBJ2-7
TGTGCCAGCAACGGTCGAGGGGACTCACCCCTCCACTTT	CASNGRGDSPLHF	13	-	TRBV28	TRBJ1-6
TGCGCCAGCAGCCAACGGGGGTGGTCAGATACGCAGTATTTT	CASSQRGWSDTQYF	14	-	TRBV4-3	TRBJ2-3
TGCAGCGCTCCGGAGGGAGGGGTGGAGACCCAGTACTTC	CSAPEGGVETQYF	13	TRBD2	TRBV29-1	TRBJ2-5
TGTGCCAGCTCAGCGGACAGGAACACCGGGGAGCTGTTTTTT	CASSADRNTGELFF	14	-	TRBV18	TRBJ2-2
TGTGCCAGCAGCCAAGATCTTACAGGGGGTGGCTACACCTTC	CASSQDLTGGGYTF	14	TRBD1	TRBV3-1/TRBV3-2	TRBJ1-2
TGTGCCAGCAGCTTTGGACTAGCGGGGGGCTACAATGAGCAGTTCTTC	CASSFGLAGGYNEQFF	16	TRBD2	TRBV6-2/TRBV6-3	TRBJ2-1
TGCAGCGTAGGACTAGCGGGGGGCCGCTACGAGCAGTACTTC	CSVGLAGGRYEQYF	14	TRBD2	TRBV29-1	TRBJ2-7